A selection of T cell receptor beta chains follows, all from one sample in a study of PD-1 blockade in classical Hodgkin lymphoma. The repertoire was sequenced with immunoSEQ multiplex PCR; TCRdb's copy has only in-frame clones and lacks some. Of 55,000 to 60,000 clones listed, 91% were seen once; the top ten hold more than 9%. This specimen was peripheral blood mononuclear cells (PBMCs), taken before the second cycle of nivolumab. The receptors shown here come from a human donor with classical Hodgkin lymphoma. Each CDR3 is given with its conserved first and last residue. The D gene is left open where the match is weak. Only some rows state a clone size, as once, few, many or a class for expanded clones.

D gene: -
CDR3 length: 14
J gene: TRBJ1-3
clone size: -
V gene: TRBV7-8
CDR3 DNA: TGTGCCAGCAGCTTATTCAGCTCTGGAAACACCATATATTTT
CDR3 protein: CASSLFSSGNTIYF

D gene: TRBD2
CDR3 length: 15
J gene: TRBJ2-5
clone size: once
V gene: TRBV5-1
CDR3 DNA: TGCGCCAGCAGCTTGGTTCCGGGGGGCCAAGAGACCCAGTACTTC
CDR3 protein: CASSLVPGGQETQYF

D gene: -
CDR3 length: 13
J gene: TRBJ2-1
clone size: once
V gene: TRBV6-5
CDR3 DNA: TGTGCCAGCAGTTACGGGGGCGGGAGCGAGCAGTTCTTC
CDR3 protein: CASSYGGGSEQFF

D gene: -
CDR3 length: 15
J gene: TRBJ1-1
clone size: -
V gene: TRBV11-1
CDR3 DNA: TGTGCCAGCAGCTTAGTCCCAACTATGAACACTGAAGCTTTCTTT
CDR3 protein: CASSLVPTMNTEAFF

D gene: -
CDR3 length: 15
J gene: TRBJ2-7
clone size: -
V gene: TRBV7-3
CDR3 DNA: TGTGCCAGCAGCTTAGGGGCAGGGACCACCTACGAGCAGTACTTC
CDR3 protein: CASSLGAGTTYEQYF

D gene: -
CDR3 length: 13
J gene: TRBJ2-1
clone size: -
V gene: TRBV6-5
CDR3 DNA: TGTGCCAGCAGTTACTCCCTATACAATGAGCAGTTCTTC
CDR3 protein: CASSYSLYNEQFF

D gene: -
CDR3 length: 13
J gene: TRBJ2-3
clone size: -
V gene: TRBV2
CDR3 DNA: TGTGCCAGCAGACTGGGATTTGGGGATACGCAGTATTTT
CDR3 protein: CASRLGFGDTQYF

D gene: TRBD2
CDR3 length: 15
J gene: TRBJ2-1
clone size: -
V gene: TRBV27
CDR3 DNA: TGTGCCAGCAGTCAACTAGCGGGGGAGTACAATGAGCAGTTCTTC
CDR3 protein: CASSQLAGEYNEQFF

D gene: TRBD2
CDR3 length: 14
J gene: TRBJ2-3
clone size: -
V gene: TRBV6-4
CDR3 DNA: TGTGCCAGCAGCGCTACTAGCGGCACAGATACGCAGTATTTT
CDR3 protein: CASSATSGTDTQYF

D gene: TRBD2
CDR3 length: 15
J gene: TRBJ2-1
clone size: -
V gene: TRBV27
CDR3 DNA: TGTGCCAGCAGTCCCGGGACTAGCGGGAGTACTGAGCAGTTCTTC
CDR3 protein: CASSPGTSGSTEQFF

D gene: -
CDR3 length: 13
J gene: TRBJ2-7
clone size: -
V gene: TRBV7-9
CDR3 DNA: TGTGCCAGCAGCCCCATTCATACGTACGAGCAGTACTTC
CDR3 protein: CASSPIHTYEQYF

D gene: -
CDR3 length: 16
J gene: TRBJ2-3
clone size: -
V gene: TRBV7-9
CDR3 DNA: TGTGCCAGCAGCCCCCGATGGGCAGGGGATGTTGATACGCAGTATTTT
CDR3 protein: CASSPRWAGDVDTQYF

D gene: TRBD2
CDR3 length: 14
J gene: TRBJ2-7
clone size: -
V gene: TRBV4-2
CDR3 DNA: TGTGCCAGCAGCCAAGGCGCGGCTAGCGGCGAGCAGTACTTC
CDR3 protein: CASSQGAASGEQYF

D gene: -
CDR3 length: 15
J gene: TRBJ2-7
clone size: -
V gene: TRBV9
CDR3 DNA: TGTGCCAGCAGCGTAGCCGCGGGACAAGTCTACGAGCAGTACTTC
CDR3 protein: CASSVAAGQVYEQYF

D gene: -
CDR3 length: 11
J gene: TRBJ2-2
clone size: -
V gene: TRBV27
CDR3 DNA: TGTGCCAGCACCGACACCGGGGAGCTGTTTTTT
CDR3 protein: CASTDTGELFF

D gene: -
CDR3 length: 16
J gene: TRBJ1-4
clone size: -
V gene: TRBV23-1
CDR3 DNA: TGCGCCAGCAGTCTTACACGGGGCGAAACTAATGAAAAACTGTTTTTT
CDR3 protein: CASSLTRGETNEKLFF

D gene: -
CDR3 length: 18
J gene: TRBJ1-6
clone size: -
V gene: TRBV7-6
CDR3 DNA: TGTGCCAGCAGCTTAGCTTACCCAGGGCGCTCCTATAATTCACCCCTCCACTTT
CDR3 protein: CASSLAYPGRSYNSPLHF

D gene: -
CDR3 length: 12
J gene: TRBJ2-1
clone size: -
V gene: TRBV11-2
CDR3 DNA: TGTGCCAGCAGCTTAGTCGGGACTCTGGCGTTCTTC
CDR3 protein: CASSLVGTLAFF

D gene: TRBD1
CDR3 length: 14
J gene: TRBJ1-5
clone size: -
V gene: TRBV19
CDR3 DNA: TGTGCCAGTACCACAGGGGGCGAAGGTCAGCCCCAGCATTTT
CDR3 protein: CASTTGGEGQPQHF

D gene: -
CDR3 length: 14
J gene: TRBJ1-5
clone size: few
V gene: TRBV28
CDR3 DNA: TGTGCCAGCACTACCTACCCATTCAATCAGCCCCAGCATTTT
CDR3 protein: CASTTYPFNQPQHF

D gene: TRBD1
CDR3 length: 16
J gene: TRBJ2-4
clone size: -
V gene: TRBV18
CDR3 DNA: TGTGCCAGCTCACTCGGACAGGGGGTTGCCAAAAACATTCAGTACTTC
CDR3 protein: CASSLGQGVAKNIQYF

D gene: TRBD1
CDR3 length: 17
J gene: TRBJ1-2
clone size: -
V gene: TRBV5-6
CDR3 DNA: TGTGCCAGCAGTTTGTTTACAGGGGGCGCTAGTTACTATGGCTACACCTTC
CDR3 protein: CASSLFTGGASYYGYTF

D gene: TRBD1
CDR3 length: 11
J gene: TRBJ1-1
clone size: -
V gene: TRBV18
CDR3 DNA: TGTGCCAGCTCACAAGACAGGGTAGCTTTCTTT
CDR3 protein: CASSQDRVAFF